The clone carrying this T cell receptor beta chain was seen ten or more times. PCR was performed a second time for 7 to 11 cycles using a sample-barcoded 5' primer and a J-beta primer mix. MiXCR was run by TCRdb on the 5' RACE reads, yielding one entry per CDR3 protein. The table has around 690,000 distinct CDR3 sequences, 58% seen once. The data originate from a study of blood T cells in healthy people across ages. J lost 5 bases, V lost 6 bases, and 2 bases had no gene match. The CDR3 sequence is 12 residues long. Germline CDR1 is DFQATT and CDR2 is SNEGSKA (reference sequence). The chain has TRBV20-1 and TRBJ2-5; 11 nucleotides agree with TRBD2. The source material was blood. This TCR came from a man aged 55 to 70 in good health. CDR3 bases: TGCAGTGCCCGGACTAGCGGGGAGACCCAGTACTTC. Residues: CSARTSGETQYF.